The 13 T cell receptor beta chains listed next were all sequenced from one sample in a study of blood T cells in healthy people across ages. For the second PCR, which ran for about 6 to 11 cycles, a sample-barcoded 5' primer and a J-beta primer mix were used. TCRdb fed the 5' RACE reads into MiXCR, producing one record per CDR3 protein. The sample includes about 580,000 distinct CDR3 sequences, around 48% of them seen just once. Sequencing used blood. Receptors were obtained from a man older than 75 in good health.

This clonotype came up many times. The rearrangement uses TRBV7-9 and TRBJ1-5; weak D call: TRBD1 (5 bases). The V end lost 5 bases, the J end lost 1 base, and 12 bases lay between the germline ends. Germline CDR1 is SEHNR and CDR2 is FQNEAQ (reference sequence). The CDR3 covers 15 residues. The DNA of the CDR3 is TGTGCCAGCAGCCCTCAGGGAGGCAGCAATCAGCCCCAGCATTTT. Amino acids: CASSPQGGSNQPQHF.

As concerns this clonotype: The junction departs from germline at one end; a sequencing error may be responsible. V gene TRBV5-1 combines with J gene TRBJ2-2; D may be TRBD2 (5 bases). CDR1 is SGHRS, CDR2 YFSETQ, per germline. The CDR3 consists of 15 residues. Here the CDR3 DNA reads TGCGCCAGCAGCTTGGATGGGGAGAACATCGGGGAGCTGTTTTTT. Translated: CASSLDGENIGELFF.

This chain links TRBV10-3 with TRBJ1-2; a possible D gene is TRBD1 (5 bases). CDR1 is ENHRY, CDR2 SYGVKD, per germline. CDR3 length equals 14 residues. The ends were cut back, 3 bases at V and 5 bases at J, with 13 bases in the middle. Written as DNA, the CDR3 is TGTGCCATCAGTGAAGACAGACGAGCATATGGCTACACCTTC. Amino acid sequence: CAISEDRRAYGYTF.

Regarding this clonotype: A junction boundary mismatches the germline segment, possibly from a read error. V gene TRBV7-3 combines with J gene TRBJ2-7; 9 positions match TRBD1. The germline V gene encodes CDR1 SGHTA and CDR2 FQGTGA. CDR3 length: 15 residues. CDR3 amino acids: CVSSLGTGSSYEQYF. CDR3 bases: TGTGTCAGCAGCTTAGGGACAGGGAGCTCCTACGAGCAGTACTTC. Filled out from reference TRBV7-3 and TRBJ2-7, the complete variable domain reads GAGVSQTPSNKVTEKGKYVELRCDPISGHTALYWYRQSLGQGPEFLIYFQGTGAADDSGLPNDRFFAVRPEGSVSTLKIQRTERGDSAVYLCVSSLGTGSSYEQYFGPGTRLTVT.

CDR3 residues: CASSLGQGTPRGIQYF. The CDR3 DNA reads TGTGCCAGCAGCTTAGGTCAGGGGACGCCAAGGGGTATCCAGTACTTC. J is TRBJ2-5 and V is TRBV11-2, with D possibly matching TRBD1 (6 bases). The CDR3 sequence is 16 residues long. CDR1 is SGHAT and CDR2 is FQNNGV in the germline V gene. Trimming cost V 1 base and J 10 bases, with 22 bases left between them.

This clonotype was picked up a small number of times. This chain links TRBV10-3 with TRBJ2-7, with a tentative D call TRBD2 (6 bases). The CDR3 spans 15 residues. Looked up from germline, CDR1 is ENHRY and CDR2 is SYGVKD. V gave up 0 bases and J gave up 3 bases, with 12 bases separating them. The CDR3: CAISESGRGNYEQYF. DNA of the CDR3: TGTGCCATCAGTGAGTCGGGTCGGGGGAACTACGAGCAGTACTTC.

The chain recombines TRBV4-3 with TRBJ2-7, with D possibly TRBD2 on 6 matching bases. Germline CDR1 and CDR2: LGHNA and YSLEER. V dropped 0 bases and J dropped 3 bases, with 9 bases sitting between them. The length of the CDR3 is 14 residues. CDR3 DNA: TGCGCCAGCAGCCAAGAAGCGGGTATCTACGAGCAGTACTTC. Translation gives CASSQEAGIYEQYF.

Only a few counts were recorded for this clonotype. The rearrangement uses TRBV4-3 and TRBJ2-1; possibly TRBD2 for D (5 bases). The CDR3 contains 17 residues. V was cut by 0 bases and J by 1 base, with 13 bases left in between. The V gene's germline CDR1 is LGHNA and CDR2 YSLEER. CDR3 region: CASSQEYSVRSYNEQFF. CDR3 bases: TGCGCCAGCAGCCAAGAATATAGCGTACGGTCCTACAATGAGCAGTTCTTC.

This clonotype has just a few counts. The chain couples TRBV9 to TRBJ1-5; D remains unclear. The germline CDR1 and CDR2 sequences are SGDLS and YYNGEE. The CDR3 runs to 13 residues. Trimming stripped 4 bases from V and 3 bases from J, with 8 bases between. CDR3 amino acids: CASSSNDNQPQHF. For the CDR3, the DNA is TGTGCCAGCAGCTCAAATGACAATCAGCCCCAGCATTTT.

This clonotype was counted only a few times. The chain has TRBV9 and TRBJ2-1; TRBD2 aligns across 7 bases. The CDR3 consists of 17 residues. The germline gives CDR1 SGDLS, CDR2 YYNGEE. V shed 1 base, J shed 5 bases, and the junction held 12 bases outside the gene matches. CDR3 nucleotide sequence: TGTGCCAGCAGCGTACAAGGGTCCTCACTAGCGAACAATGAGCAGTTCTTC. Translation gives CASSVQGSSLANNEQFF.

The chain joins TRBV29-1 to TRBJ2-7, with 10 bases that match TRBD1. Germline V gene sequence: CDR1 SQVTM, CDR2 ANQGSEA. CDR3 length: 14 amino acids. Trimming removed 5 bases from V and 7 bases from J; junction bases left unmatched: 11. The CDR3 sequence is CSVSSGTGAREQYF. CDR3 nucleotides: TGCAGCGTTTCATCCGGGACAGGGGCTAGGGAGCAGTACTTC.

This clonotype was seen more than once but under ten times. This rearrangement joins TRBV7-2 to TRBJ2-1; TRBD2 is a possible D gene (5 bases). The germline V gene has CDR1 SGHTA and CDR2 FQGNSA. Trimming took 2 bases from V and 5 from J, leaving 19 bases between them. The CDR3 runs to 17 residues. The CDR3 nucleotides read TGTGCCAGCAGCTTATGGTCGACCCGCCTCGGGAACAATGAGCAGTTCTTC. Translating it yields CASSLWSTRLGNNEQFF.

This chain connects TRBV6-6 to TRBJ2-7; tentative D call: TRBD2 (5 bases). In germline, CDR1 is MNHNY, CDR2 SVGAGI (reference sequence). This CDR3 region has 16 residues. Trimming removed 7 bases at V and 0 bases at J, with 19 bases between. For the CDR3, the DNA is TGTGCCAGCACCCTAGGTGGTACGGGGAACTCCTACGAGCAGTACTTC. It yields the protein CASTLGGTGNSYEQYF.